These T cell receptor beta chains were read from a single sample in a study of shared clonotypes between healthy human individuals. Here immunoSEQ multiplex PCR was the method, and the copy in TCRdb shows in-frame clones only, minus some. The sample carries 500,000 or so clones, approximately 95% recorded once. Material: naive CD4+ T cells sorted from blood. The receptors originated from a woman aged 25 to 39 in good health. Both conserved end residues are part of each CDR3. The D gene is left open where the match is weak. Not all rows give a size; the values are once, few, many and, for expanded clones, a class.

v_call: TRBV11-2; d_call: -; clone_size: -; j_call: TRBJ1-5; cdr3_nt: TGTGCCAGCAGCCGACAGGACAATCAGCCCCAGCATTTT; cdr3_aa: CASSRQDNQPQHF
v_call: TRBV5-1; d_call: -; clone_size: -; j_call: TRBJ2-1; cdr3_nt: TGCGCCAGCAGCTTCGGCCAGAAAATCTCCCTAGACTACAATGAGCAGTTCTTC; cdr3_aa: CASSFGQKISLDYNEQFF
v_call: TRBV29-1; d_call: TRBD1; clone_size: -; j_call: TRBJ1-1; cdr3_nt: TGCAGCGTCGACGACAGGGCTGGTGGCACTGAAGCTTTCTTT; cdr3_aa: CSVDDRAGGTEAFF
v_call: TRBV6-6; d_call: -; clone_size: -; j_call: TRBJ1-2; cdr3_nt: TGTGCCAGCAGTTATATCGGCGTCGGCTATGGCTACACCTTC; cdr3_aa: CASSYIGVGYGYTF
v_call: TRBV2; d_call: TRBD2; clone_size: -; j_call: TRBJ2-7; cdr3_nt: TGTGCCAGCAGTGAGCTGGGACTAGCTTACGAGCAGTACTTC; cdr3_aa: CASSELGLAYEQYF
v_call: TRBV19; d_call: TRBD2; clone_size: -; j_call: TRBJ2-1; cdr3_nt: TGTGCCAGTAGTATAACGGGAGGGAGCTCCTACAATGAGCAGTTCTTC; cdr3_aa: CASSITGGSSYNEQFF
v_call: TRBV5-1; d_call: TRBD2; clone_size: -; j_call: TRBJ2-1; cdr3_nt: TGCGCCAGCACGGTAGCGGGAGTGCGTAATGAGCAGTTCTTC; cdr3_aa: CASTVAGVRNEQFF
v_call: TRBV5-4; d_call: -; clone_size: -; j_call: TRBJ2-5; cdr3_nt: TGTGCCAGCAGCTCCTATCTAGGGCCAAAGACCCAGTACTTC; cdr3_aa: CASSSYLGPKTQYF
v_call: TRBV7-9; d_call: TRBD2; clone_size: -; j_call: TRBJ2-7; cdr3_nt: TGTGCCAGCAGCCCAGGGACTAGCGGAGCCTACGAGCAGTACTTC; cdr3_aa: CASSPGTSGAYEQYF
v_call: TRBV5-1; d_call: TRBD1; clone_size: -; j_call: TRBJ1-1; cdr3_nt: TGCGCCAGCAGCTTACCGGGACAGGGAACTGAAGCTTTCTTT; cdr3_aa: CASSLPGQGTEAFF
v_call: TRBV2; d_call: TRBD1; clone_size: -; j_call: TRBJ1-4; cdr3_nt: TGTGCCAGCAGAGTACAGGGGCCGGGTGAAAAACTGTTTTTT; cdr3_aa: CASRVQGPGEKLFF
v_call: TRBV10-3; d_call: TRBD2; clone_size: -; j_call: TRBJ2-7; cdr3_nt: TGTGCCATCAGTGAGTCCCTGGGTTCTAGCGGAGATTCCTACGAGCAGTACTTC; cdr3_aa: CAISESLGSSGDSYEQYF
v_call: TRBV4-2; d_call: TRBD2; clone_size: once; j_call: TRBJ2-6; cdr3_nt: TGTGCCAGCAGCCAAGTTTTGACTAGCGGTCTTTCTGGGGCCAACGTCCTGACTTTC; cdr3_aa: CASSQVLTSGLSGANVLTF
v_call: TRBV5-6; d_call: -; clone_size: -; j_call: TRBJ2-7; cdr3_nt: TGTGCCAGCAGCGCCTTCGTTGGCGAGCAGTACTTC; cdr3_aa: CASSAFVGEQYF
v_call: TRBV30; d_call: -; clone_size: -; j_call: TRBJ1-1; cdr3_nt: TGTGCCTGGAAAGGGACTTACTCAGAAGCTTTCTTT; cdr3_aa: CAWKGTYSEAFF
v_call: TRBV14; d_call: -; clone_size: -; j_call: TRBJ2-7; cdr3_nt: TGTGCCAGCAGCCGAGGTGGGGGCCGGACTCGGTACGAGCAGTACTTC; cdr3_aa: CASSRGGGRTRYEQYF
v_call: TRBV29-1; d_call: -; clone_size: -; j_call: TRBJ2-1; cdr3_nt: TGCAGCGTTGCAGGATTACAAAAATACAATGAGCAGTTCTTC; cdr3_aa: CSVAGLQKYNEQFF
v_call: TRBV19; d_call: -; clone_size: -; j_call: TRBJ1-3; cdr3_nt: TGTGCCAGTAGACTACAGGGAAGTGGAAACACCATATATTTT; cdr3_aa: CASRLQGSGNTIYF
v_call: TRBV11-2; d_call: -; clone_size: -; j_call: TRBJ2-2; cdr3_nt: TGTGCCAGCAGCTCCACCCGACAAGGTCGGAACACCGGGGAGCTGTTTTTT; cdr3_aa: CASSSTRQGRNTGELFF
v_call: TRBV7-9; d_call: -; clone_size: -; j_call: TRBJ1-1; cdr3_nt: TGTGCCAGCAGCTTAGTAATGGTGACTGAAGCTTTCTTT; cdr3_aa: CASSLVMVTEAFF
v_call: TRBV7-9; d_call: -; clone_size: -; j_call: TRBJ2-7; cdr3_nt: TGTGCCAGCAGCTTGAGCTACGAGCAGTACTTC; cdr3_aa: CASSLSYEQYF
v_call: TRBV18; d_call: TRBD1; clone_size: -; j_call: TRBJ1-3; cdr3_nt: TGTGCCAGCTCGGCCGGACAGGTTGGGGGTTACTCTGGAAACACCATATATTTT; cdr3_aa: CASSAGQVGGYSGNTIYF
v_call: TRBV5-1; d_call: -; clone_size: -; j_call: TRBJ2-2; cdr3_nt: TGCGCCAGCAGCTTGGATAACCGATACGGGGAGCTGTTTTTT; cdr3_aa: CASSLDNRYGELFF
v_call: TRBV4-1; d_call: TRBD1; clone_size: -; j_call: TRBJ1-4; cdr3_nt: TGCGCCAGCAGCCAGGGACAGGGAGCAACTAATGAAAAACTGTTTTTT; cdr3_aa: CASSQGQGATNEKLFF
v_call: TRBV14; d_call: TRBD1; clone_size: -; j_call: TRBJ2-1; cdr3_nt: TGTGCCAGTAACCGACAGGGGAAGTACAATGAGCAGTTCTTC; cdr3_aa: CASNRQGKYNEQFF
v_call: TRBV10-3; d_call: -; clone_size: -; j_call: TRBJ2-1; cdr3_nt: TGTGCCATCAGTTCGGACTTCTACAATGAGCAGTTCTTC; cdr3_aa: CAISSDFYNEQFF
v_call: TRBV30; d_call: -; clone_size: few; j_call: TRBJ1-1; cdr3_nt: TGTGCCTGGAGTGTAGGGGGTGTAAGTGAAGCTTTCTTT; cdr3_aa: CAWSVGGVSEAFF
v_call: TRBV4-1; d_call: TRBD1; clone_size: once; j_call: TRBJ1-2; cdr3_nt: TGCGCCAGCAGCCGCCCAGGACAGGGCCACTATGGCTACACCTTC; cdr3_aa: CASSRPGQGHYGYTF
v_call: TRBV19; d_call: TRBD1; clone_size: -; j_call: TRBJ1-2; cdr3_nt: TGTGCCAGTACCATCACAGGGGGCGGTAACTATGGCTACACCTTC; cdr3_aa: CASTITGGGNYGYTF
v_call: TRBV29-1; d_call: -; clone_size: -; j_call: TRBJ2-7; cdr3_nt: TGCAGCGGGGACCGGGGGACTTTC; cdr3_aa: CSGDRGTF
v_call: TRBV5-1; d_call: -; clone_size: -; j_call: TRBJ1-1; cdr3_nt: TGCGCCAGCAGCTTGCGGCAGGAGCTGAACACTGAAGCTTTCTTT; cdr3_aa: CASSLRQELNTEAFF
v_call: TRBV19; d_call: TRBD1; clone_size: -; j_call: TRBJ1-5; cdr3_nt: TGTGCCAGTGCCGGTGGACAGGTTGGAGATTTACGGGTCTATAGCAATCAGCCCCAGCATTTT; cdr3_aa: CASAGGQVGDLRVYSNQPQHF
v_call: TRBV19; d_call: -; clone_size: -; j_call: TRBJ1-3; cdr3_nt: TGTGCCAGTATGACAGTGGGAGGAAACACCATATATTTT; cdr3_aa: CASMTVGGNTIYF
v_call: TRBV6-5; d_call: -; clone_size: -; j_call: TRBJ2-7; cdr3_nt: TGTGCCAGCAGTTACGGGGGGCACTTCTACGAGCAGTACTTC; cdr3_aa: CASSYGGHFYEQYF
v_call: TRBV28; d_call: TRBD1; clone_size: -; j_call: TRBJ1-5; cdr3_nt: TGTGCCAGCACCTTGATGTGGACAGGCGAAAATCAGCCCCAGCATTTT; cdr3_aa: CASTLMWTGENQPQHF
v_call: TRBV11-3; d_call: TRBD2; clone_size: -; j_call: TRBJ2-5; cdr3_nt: TGTGCCAGCAGCTACGGACTAGCGGGAGAGGAGACCCAGTACTTC; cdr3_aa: CASSYGLAGEETQYF
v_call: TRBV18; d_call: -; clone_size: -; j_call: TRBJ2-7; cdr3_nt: TGTGCCAGCTCACCGGACGGACAGAGCTACGAGCAGTACTTC; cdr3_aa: CASSPDGQSYEQYF
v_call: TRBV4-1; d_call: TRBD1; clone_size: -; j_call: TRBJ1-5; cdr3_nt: TGCGCCAGCAGCCAACCTCAGGGGGATCAGCCCCAGCATTTT; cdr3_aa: CASSQPQGDQPQHF
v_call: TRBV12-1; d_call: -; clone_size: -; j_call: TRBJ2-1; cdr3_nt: TGTGCCAGCAGCTTTGGGGGTAGTATGCAGTTCTTC; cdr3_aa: CASSFGGSMQFF
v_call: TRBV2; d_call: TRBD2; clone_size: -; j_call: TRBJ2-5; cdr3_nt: TGTGCCAGCAGTGATCTAGCGGGAGGGTTGTGGGAGACCCAGTACTTC; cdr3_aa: CASSDLAGGLWETQYF
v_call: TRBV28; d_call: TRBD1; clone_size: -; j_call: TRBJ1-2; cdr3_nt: TGTGCCAGCAGTCCCGCAGACAGGGGGTCTGGCTACACCTTC; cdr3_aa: CASSPADRGSGYTF
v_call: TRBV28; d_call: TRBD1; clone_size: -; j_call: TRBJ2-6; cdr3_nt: TGTGCCAGCCGACAGGGGTCCTCTTTGGGGGCCAACGTCCTGACTTTC; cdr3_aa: CASRQGSSLGANVLTF
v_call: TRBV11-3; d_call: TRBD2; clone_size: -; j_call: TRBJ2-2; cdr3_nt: TGTGCCAGCAGCTTAGGACTAGCGGGAGGGCCAGCCGGGGAGCTGTTTTTT; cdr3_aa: CASSLGLAGGPAGELFF
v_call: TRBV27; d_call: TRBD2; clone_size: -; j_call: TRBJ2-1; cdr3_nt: TGTGCCAGCAGCCGTCCGGGACTAGGCGATGAGCAGTTCTTC; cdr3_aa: CASSRPGLGDEQFF
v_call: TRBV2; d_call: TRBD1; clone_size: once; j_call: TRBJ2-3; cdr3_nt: TGTGCCAGCAGCGCCGGGACAGGGGGCACAGATACGCAGTATTTT; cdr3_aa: CASSAGTGGTDTQYF
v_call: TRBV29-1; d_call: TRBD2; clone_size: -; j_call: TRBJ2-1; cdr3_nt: TGCAGCGTTGGAGCGGGAGGGTACAATGAGCAGTTCTTC; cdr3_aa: CSVGAGGYNEQFF
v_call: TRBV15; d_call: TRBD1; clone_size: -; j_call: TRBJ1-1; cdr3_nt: TGTGCCACCAGGGAAGGGGGCCGGACTGAAGCTTTCTTT; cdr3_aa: CATREGGRTEAFF
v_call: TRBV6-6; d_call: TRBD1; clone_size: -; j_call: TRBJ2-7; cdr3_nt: TGTGCCAGCAACACCAGACAGGGGACGAAAGAGCAGTACTTC; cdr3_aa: CASNTRQGTKEQYF
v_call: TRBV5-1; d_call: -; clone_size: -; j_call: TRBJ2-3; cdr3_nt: TGCGCCAGCAGCTTCCCGAGCGGGAGCACAGATACGCAGTATTTT; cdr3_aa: CASSFPSGSTDTQYF
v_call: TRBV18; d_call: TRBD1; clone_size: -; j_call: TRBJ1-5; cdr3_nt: TGTGCCAGCTCCTGGACAGGGGACAATCAGCCCCAGCATTTT; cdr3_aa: CASSWTGDNQPQHF
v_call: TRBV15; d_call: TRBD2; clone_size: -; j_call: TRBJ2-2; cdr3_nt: TGTGCCACCAGCAGAGATCGGGGGGTAGTGGCCGGGGAGCTGTTTTTT; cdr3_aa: CATSRDRGVVAGELFF
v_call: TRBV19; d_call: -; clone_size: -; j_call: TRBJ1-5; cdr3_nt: TGTGCCAGCCGGGACGGCTATAGCAATCAGCCCCAGCATTTT; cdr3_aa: CASRDGYSNQPQHF
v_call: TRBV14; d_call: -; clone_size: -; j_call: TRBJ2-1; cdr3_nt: TGTGCCAGCAGCCATTTAGACCGAAGCGGTGAGCAGTTCTTC; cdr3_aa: CASSHLDRSGEQFF